Each of the 8 T cell receptor beta chains below was sequenced from the same sample in a study of Ad26.COV2.S vaccination and SARS-CoV-2 variants. Repertoires were generated with immunoSEQ multiplex PCR, while TCRdb's copy carries only in-frame clones and drops some. The sample includes approximately 360,000 clones, under 90% seen only once; the top ten take about 7.1%. Sample treatment: some 20 received Ad26.COV2.S at low or high dose, single or two shots; 5 received placebo; per-sample allocation not given. Day 63 after the first injection of vaccine or placebo was the sampling time. Sequenced material: peripheral blood, taken in a trial of Ad26.COV2.S vaccine versus placebo. The receptors were gathered from a person aged 18-65 years who received the Ad26.COV2.S COVID-19 vaccine or a placebo.

The J gene is TRBJ2-7, the V gene TRBV5-5, with a tentative D call TRBD1 (5 bases). Trimming stripped 2 bases from V and 2 bases from J, with 11 bases between. Germline assignment: CDR1 SGHKS and CDR2 YYEKEE (reference sequence). This CDR3 spans 14 amino acids. Here the CDR3 reads CASSLITGAYEQYF. The CDR3 DNA reads TGTGCCAGCAGCTTAATAACAGGAGCCTACGAGCAGTACTTC.

This chain joins TRBV4-1 and TRBJ1-2; D uncertain. There are 15 residues in the CDR3. Deletions cut 0 bases from V and 3 bases from J, with 11 bases between. Germline-derived CDR1 and CDR2 are MGHRA and YSYEKL. The CDR3 sequence: CASSQDQEEYYGYTF. Here the CDR3 DNA reads TGCGCCAGCAGCCAAGATCAAGAGGAGTACTATGGCTACACCTTC.

V is TRBV5-1 and J is TRBJ2-3; perhaps TRBD2 as D (7 bases). Trimming shortened V by 0 bases and J by 1 base, and 12 bases separated the two germline ends. Germline loops: CDR1 SGHRS, CDR2 YFSETQ. The CDR3 consists of 16 residues. CDR3 protein: CASSLGAGARTDTQYF. The CDR3 bases are TGCGCCAGCAGCTTGGGGGCGGGGGCGCGCACAGATACGCAGTATTTT. The entire variable domain, with the rest obtained from reference TRBV5-1 and TRBJ2-3, is as follows: KAGVTQTPRYLIKTRGQQVTLSCSPISGHRSVSWYQQTPGQGLQFLFEYFSETQRNKGNFPGRFSGRQFSNSRSEMNVSTLELGDSALYLCASSLGAGARTDTQYFGPGTRLTVL.

The J gene is TRBJ2-7, the V gene TRBV10-1; 9 bases fit TRBD2. The trim removed 3 bases at V and 6 bases at J, leaving 6 bases unmatched. Germline V gene lookup returns CDR1 WNHNN and CDR2 SYGVQD (reference sequence). This CDR3 is built from 14 residues. The CDR3 spells CASSDSGRSGEQYF. The CDR3 nucleotides are TGCGCCAGCAGTGATAGCGGGAGATCAGGCGAGCAGTACTTC.

The CDR3 sequence: CASSDGTGDGYTF. The CDR3 DNA is TGTGCCAGCAGCGACGGGACAGGGGATGGCTACACCTTC. The V and J genes are TRBV9 and TRBJ1-2; 10 nucleotides agree with TRBD1. The CDR3 totals 13 residues. With V trimmed by 3 bases and J by 6 bases, 2 bases remained unmatched. Germline-derived CDR1 and CDR2 are SGDLS and YYNGEE.

This clone was seen a few times. V is TRBV6-6 and J is TRBJ2-7, with D unclear. Looked up from germline, CDR1 is MNHNY and CDR2 is SVGAGI (reference sequence). The CDR3 loop spans 12 amino acids. The V and J ends lost 0 bases and 7 bases respectively, with 7 bases between them. The CDR3 protein is CASSYSTGEQYF. The CDR3 bases are TGTGCCAGCAGTTACTCGACCGGGGAGCAGTACTTC.

This sequence joins TRBV4-3 and TRBJ1-6; a possible D gene is TRBD1 (6 bases). The germline V and J ends were trimmed by 0 bases and 5 bases, with 17 bases remaining between them. Germline V gene data show CDR1 as LGHNA and CDR2 as YSLEER. The CDR3 covers 18 residues. CDR3 nucleotide sequence: TGCGCCAGCAGCCAAGAGGGCCCAGGGACATCGCATAATTCACCCCTCCACTTT. Its protein is CASSQEGPGTSHNSPLHF.

The rearrangement uses TRBV6-1 and TRBJ2-5, with 11 bases identical to TRBD2. The CDR3 consists of 16 residues. V shed 0 bases, J shed 3 bases, and the junction held 3 bases outside the gene matches. Looked up from germline, CDR1 is MNHNS and CDR2 is SASEGT. Written as DNA, the CDR3 is TGTGCCAGCAGTGAAGCGCTAGCGGGGGGAAAAGAGACCCAGTACTTC. It yields the protein CASSEALAGGKETQYF.